Listed here is a single TCR beta chain. Its antigen remains unknown. This entry is derived from a study of beta chain features in type 1 diabetes. Background on the study: Sorted cell examination encompassed over 90,000,000 cells across all samples.

The CDR3 contains 14 residues. V shed 1 base and J shed 5 bases, with 9 bases lying between them. Germline lookup yields CDR1 SGHDT and CDR2 YYEEEE. The study, taken as a whole, reports: Since sequencing was performed on cDNA, cells with high TCR expression could be over-represented. Researchers reported that naive, central memory and Treg TCRB repertoires appeared more similar in patients than in healthy donors.

The entirety of the isolated RNA underwent reverse transcription, so expressed TCRB transcripts were sequenced. The table came from immunoSEQ multiplex PCR; TCRdb's copy has only in-frame clones and leaves some out. Of roughly 300,000 clones detected, around 7.6% appear once; the ten largest clones hold approximately 0.44%. Source material: central memory CD4+ T cells from blood. This chain connects TRBV5-6 to TRBJ1-4; tentative D call: TRBD1 (5 bases). This receptor was obtained from a woman under 30 in good health. The CDR3 is CASSLRQPNEKLFF. Written as DNA, the CDR3 is TGTGCCAGCAGCTTGAGACAGCCGAATGAAAAACTGTTTTTT.